Here is one TCR beta chain with its context. Antigen unknown. The data were taken from a study of cytomegalovirus exposure and HLA in healthy donors. General study findings and limits: Further analysis was carried out later, and it showed several of the most significant clusters appearing linked to common viral pathogens.

Germline loops: CDR1 SGDLS, CDR2 YYNGEE. The CDR3 is 15 residues long. V was clipped by 4 bases and J by 2 bases, with 13 bases between them. Primers for the PCR totalled 60 Vbeta and 13 Jbeta. Profiling relied on immunoSEQ multiplex PCR, and the TCRdb table lists in-frame clones only, not all of them. The table shows around 100,000 clones, with 76% occurring only once. This receptor was identified in a woman in her 50s in good health and CMV-seropositive. The genes are TRBV9 and TRBJ2-1; maybe TRBD2 (6 bases). Sequenced material: PBMCs. The CDR3 loop reads CASSPFSGTYNEQFF. CDR3 bases: TGTGCCAGCAGCCCGTTTAGCGGAACCTACAATGAGCAGTTCTTC.